The 32 T cell receptor beta chains below all came from one sample that was sequenced in a study of CD8 T cells in Susac syndrome. RNA in amounts of about 0.45 to 1 ug was reverse transcribed with random hexamers. TCRdb redid the calling of the immunoSEQ multiplex PCR reads with MiXCR, one entry per CDR3 protein. Found here are fewer than 350,000 distinct CDR3 sequences, 85% of them singletons; the top ten hold approximately 0.2%. The specimen was CD8+ T cells from PBMCs. Every receptor here comes from a human donor with multiple sclerosis.

The gene calls are TRBV10-3 and TRBJ2-5; D unresolved. V was trimmed by 3 bases and J by 4 bases, leaving 21 bases between them. The germline CDR1 and CDR2 sequences are ENHRY and SYGVKD. CDR3 length: 17 amino acids. Written as DNA, the CDR3 is TGTGCCATCAGTGAATCCTACGATCGTACCGGCATAGAGACCCAGTACTTC. It codes for CAISESYDRTGIETQYF.

The CDR3: CASSPAGDTQYF. CDR3 in DNA: TGTGCCAGCAGCCCCGCGGGAGATACGCAGTATTTT. J is TRBJ2-3 and V is TRBV7-9; possibly TRBD2 for D (5 bases). V shed 5 bases and J shed 5 bases, with 8 bases lying between them. Germline CDR1 reads SEHNR; CDR2 reads FQNEAQ (reference sequence). This CDR3 spans 12 amino acids.

J is TRBJ2-6 and V is TRBV7-6; D gene unclear. Germline V gene sequence: CDR1 SGHVS, CDR2 FNYEAQ. The CDR3 spans 16 residues. V was trimmed by 1 base and J by 2 bases, leaving 9 bases between them. CDR3 sequence reads: CASSLVAGTGANVLTF. The CDR3 coding sequence is TGTGCCAGCAGCTTAGTGGCTGGGACTGGGGCCAACGTCCTGACTTTC.

The chain links TRBV4-3 to TRBJ2-7; 10 bases align to TRBD1. Germline CDR1 and CDR2: LGHNA and YSLEER. Germline trimming cut 0 bases from V and 5 bases from J; bases unmatched to any gene: 16. This CDR3 has 19 amino acids. CDR3 nucleotides: TGCGCCAGCAGCCAAGATAGGAGGGGGACAGGGGATTGGTTGGACGAGCAGTACTTC. Translation: CASSQDRRGTGDWLDEQYF.

The chain has TRBV5-6 and TRBJ1-2, with D possibly matching TRBD1 (5 bases). V was trimmed by 2 bases and J by 5 bases, leaving 19 bases between them. Germline V CDR1 and CDR2: SGHDT, YYEEEE. This CDR3 spans 16 amino acids. Written as DNA, the CDR3 is TGTGCCAGCAGCTTTTTTAGGGCGGGGCCTTCATATGGCTACACCTTC. Its translation: CASSFFRAGPSYGYTF.

This clonotype was detected a few times. The chain's CDR3 is CASSRRGGRETQYF. CDR3 in DNA: TGTGCCAGCAGCCGGCGGGGGGGGAGGGAGACCCAGTACTTC. V usage is TRBV13 and J usage is TRBJ2-5; TRBD2 agrees at 9 bases. CDR3 length equals 14 residues. With 5 bases clipped from V and 5 bases from J, the junction kept 6 bases outside the gene matches. From germline, CDR1 is PRHDT and CDR2 FYEKMQ (reference sequence).

The V and J genes are TRBV6-2 or TRBV6-3 and TRBJ2-7; the D gene is possibly TRBD2 (6 bases). Germline-derived CDR1 and CDR2 are MNHEY and SVGEGT. The CDR3 has 14 amino acids. V was shortened by 4 bases and J by 6 bases, with 16 bases between the two germline ends. The CDR3 is CASSFSRERFEQYF. CDR3 coding DNA: TGTGCCAGCAGTTTTAGCCGGGAGAGGTTCGAGCAGTACTTC.

The CDR3 here is CASSPSAGITIEQYF. The CDR3 DNA is TGTGCCAGCAGCCCTTCGGCGGGAATTACGATAGAGCAGTACTTC. The rearrangement uses TRBV12-3 or TRBV12-4 and TRBJ2-7; a possible D gene is TRBD2 (6 bases). CDR3 length: 15 amino acids. Trimming cost V 6 bases and J 7 bases, with 22 bases left between them.

V gene TRBV6-1 combines with J gene TRBJ2-1, with 15 bases that match TRBD2. Germline CDR1 MNHNS, CDR2 SASEGT. V trimming: 1 base; J trimming: 7 bases; junction bases outside the gene matches: 5. This CDR3 is built from 17 residues. The CDR3 DNA is TGTGCCAGCAGTGAAGTGGGACTAGCGGGGGGTCGGAATGAGCAGTTCTTC. It translates to CASSEVGLAGGRNEQFF.

The chain carries TRBV29-1 and TRBJ2-7; 7 bases match TRBD2. Per the germline V gene, CDR1 is SQVTM and CDR2 is ANQGSEA. This CDR3 is built from 15 residues. V dropped 2 bases and J dropped 3; count of bases not matched to a gene: 10. The CDR3 spells CSVESRLASRYEQYF. The CDR3 region has the DNA TGCAGCGTTGAAAGTCGACTAGCCTCTCGCTACGAGCAGTACTTC.

The chain has TRBV3-1 and TRBJ1-3; D not resolved. The CDR3 has 17 amino acids. Looked up from germline, CDR1 is LGHDT and CDR2 is YNNKEL (reference sequence). Trimming left V 1 base short and J 0 bases short, with 13 bases between. This CDR3 is CASSQGSYPLSGNTIYF. The DNA of the CDR3 is TGTGCCAGCAGCCAAGGGTCTTATCCGCTCTCTGGAAACACCATATATTTT.

The chain combines TRBV3-1 with TRBJ2-1; D gene unclear. Looked up from germline, CDR1 is LGHDT and CDR2 is YNNKEL (reference sequence). The CDR3 is made up of 14 amino acids. V dropped 1 base and J dropped 9 bases, with 13 bases sitting between them. The CDR3 nucleotides are TGTGCCAGCAGCCAAGTTCTGGAAACAAGTGAGCAGTTCTTC. Translated: CASSQVLETSEQFF.

V is TRBV5-1 and J is TRBJ1-1, with D unresolved. Trimming took 0 bases from V and 3 from J, leaving 6 bases between them. The CDR3 runs 13 residues. Germline-derived CDR1 and CDR2 are SGHRS and YFSETQ. Here the CDR3 DNA reads TGCGCCAGCAGCTTGGTGGTGCACACTGAAGCTTTCTTT. This gives the protein CASSLVVHTEAFF. Using reference TRBV5-1 and TRBJ1-1 for the parts outside the CDR3, the full variable domain is KAGVTQTPRYLIKTRGQQVTLSCSPISGHRSVSWYQQTPGQGLQFLFEYFSETQRNKGNFPGRFSGRQFSNSRSEMNVSTLELGDSALYLCASSLVVHTEAFFGQGTRLTVV.

This clonotype was seen a handful of times. J is TRBJ2-5 and V is TRBV7-9; D gene unclear. The germline V gene encodes CDR1 SEHNR and CDR2 FQNEAQ (reference sequence). With 6 bases removed from V and 3 bases from J, the gap between germline ends came to 8 bases. The length of the CDR3 is 12 residues. DNA of the CDR3: TGTGCCAGCAGATCAGACGAAGAGACCCAGTACTTC. This codes for CASRSDEETQYF.

This chain links TRBV28 with TRBJ1-5; D uncertain. Germline V CDR1 and CDR2: MDHEN, SYDVKM. V lost 3 bases and J 3 bases, leaving 9 bases between the germline ends. This CDR3 contains 14 residues. The CDR3 coding sequence is TGTGCCAGCAGTTTGGAACGGTACAATCAGCCCCAGCATTTT. Its translation is CASSLERYNQPQHF. The variable domain in full, completed from reference TRBV28 and TRBJ1-5, reads DVKVTQSSRYLVKRTGEKVFLECVQDMDHENMFWYRQDPGLGLRLIYFSYDVKMKEKGDIPEGYSVSREKKERFSLILESASTNQTSMYLCASSLERYNQPQHFGDGTRLSIL.

The chain uses TRBV5-1 and TRBJ2-7; TRBD2 matches 12 bases. The CDR3 has 17 residues. CDR1 and CDR2 from the germline V gene are SGHRS and YFSETQ. The V gene end was trimmed by 0 bases and the J gene end by 0 bases; junction bases not matched to a gene: 4. The CDR3 here is CASSLVTSGGSSYEQYF. CDR3 coding DNA: TGCGCCAGCAGCTTGGTAACTAGCGGGGGGAGCTCCTACGAGCAGTACTTC.

The table lists this clonotype with a count of one. The CDR3 nucleotides read TGTGCCAGTAGTATATGGCAGACGGGGTACAATGAGCAGTTCTTC. It translates to CASSIWQTGYNEQFF. The chain has TRBV19 and TRBJ2-1; TRBD2 might be the D (5 bases). The CDR3 totals 15 residues. The V and J ends lost 2 bases and 4 bases respectively, with 12 bases between them. Germline lookup yields CDR1 LNHDA and CDR2 SQIVND (reference sequence).

The chain is built from TRBV9 and TRBJ1-1; no clear D gene. The CDR3 spans 18 residues. Germline CDR1 reads SGDLS; CDR2 reads YYNGEE. Deletions cut 4 bases from V and 4 bases from J, with 26 bases between. Here the CDR3 reads CASSPPDIGVPGATEAFF. DNA of the CDR3: TGTGCCAGCAGCCCCCCTGACATCGGGGTCCCCGGAGCCACTGAAGCTTTCTTT. The full variable domain, with the rest looked up from reference TRBV9 and TRBJ1-1, is DSGVTQTPKHLITATGQRVTLRCSPRSGDLSVYWYQQSLDQGLQFLIQYYNGEERAKGNILERFSAQQFPDLHSELNLSSLELGDSALYFCASSPPDIGVPGATEAFFGQGTRLTVV.

V and J are TRBV29-1 and TRBJ2-7; a weak D match, TRBD1 (6 bases). Between the trimmed V and J ends, which lost 6 bases and 2 bases, there was a span of 11 bases. CDR3 length: 12 residues. The germline V gene encodes CDR1 SQVTM and CDR2 ANQGSEA. The CDR3 DNA sequence: TGCAGCGTGAAGACAGGACCCTACGAGCAGTACTTC. It is translated as CSVKTGPYEQYF.

The CDR3 loop reads CSATGTEFYEQYF. The DNA of the CDR3 is TGCAGTGCTACCGGGACAGAGTTCTACGAGCAGTACTTC. V gene TRBV20-1 combines with J gene TRBJ2-7; 7 nucleotides agree with TRBD1. The CDR3 is 13 residues long. V lost 4 bases and J lost 3; bases outside the gene matches: 6. Germline V CDR1 and CDR2: DFQATT, SNEGSKA (reference sequence).

V gene TRBV27 combines with J gene TRBJ2-7, with D maybe TRBD2 (5 bases). This CDR3 comprises 13 residues. Per the germline V gene, CDR1 is MNHEY and CDR2 is SMNVEV (reference sequence). Trimming took off 8 bases at V and 2 bases at J, with 13 bases between the two ends. The CDR3 protein is CASGETGTYEQYF. CDR3 sequence (DNA): TGTGCCAGCGGGGAGACCGGTACCTACGAGCAGTACTTC.

The rearrangement links TRBV4-2 to TRBJ1-1; D is perhaps TRBD1 (5 bases). Germline V gene data show CDR1 as LGHNA and CDR2 as YNFKEQ. CDR3 length: 11 residues. With 1 base removed from V and 8 bases from J, the gap between germline ends came to 5 bases. The CDR3 region is CASSQGDEAFF. The CDR3 DNA reads as TGTGCCAGCAGCCAAGGGGACGAAGCTTTCTTT.

The gene calls are TRBV28 and TRBJ2-3, with TRBD2 matching 10 bases. CDR1 MDHEN and CDR2 SYDVKM come from the germline V gene. V lost 4 bases, J lost 2 bases, and 9 bases stayed unmatched. The CDR3 runs 17 residues. The CDR3 here is CASSWKAGTSDTDTQYF. DNA for the CDR3: TGTGCCAGCAGTTGGAAAGCGGGGACTAGCGACACAGATACGCAGTATTTT.

J is TRBJ2-7 and V is TRBV20-1; D may be TRBD1 (6 bases). Germline-derived CDR1 and CDR2 are DFQATT and SNEGSKA (reference sequence). The CDR3 has 14 amino acids. V lost 6 bases, J lost 3 bases, and 18 bases lay in between. The chain's CDR3 is CSARGRDPLYEQYF. Written as DNA, the CDR3 is TGCAGTGCCAGGGGACGGGACCCGCTCTACGAGCAGTACTTC.

V usage is TRBV9 and J usage is TRBJ2-1; 9 bases map to TRBD2. V was pared by 4 bases and J by 0 bases, with 8 bases of the junction left unmatched. Looked up from germline, CDR1 is SGDLS and CDR2 is YYNGEE. The CDR3 runs 17 residues. CDR3 amino acids: CASSLNILAGSYNEQFF. In DNA form, the CDR3 reads TGTGCCAGCAGCCTAAACATACTAGCGGGCTCCTACAATGAGCAGTTCTTC.

For the CDR3, the DNA is TGTGCCAGCAGCCTGACAGCTACTTACAATGAGCAGTTCTTC. Amino acid sequence: CASSLTATYNEQFF. The chain uses TRBV7-9 and TRBJ2-1; D might be TRBD1 (5 bases). CDR1 and CDR2 (germline): SEHNR, FQNEAQ (reference sequence). The length of the CDR3 is 14 residues. Trimming took off 5 bases at V and 4 bases at J, with 12 bases between the two ends.

The chain employs TRBV29-1 and TRBJ1-1; D possibly corresponds to TRBD1 (5 bases). The CDR3 length is 15 residues. Per the germline V gene, CDR1 is SQVTM and CDR2 is ANQGSEA. Trimming cost V 5 bases and J 5 bases, with 21 bases left between them. The CDR3 DNA reads as TGCAGCGTTCCCTTGGGGCTTAATGGGGGGACTGAAGCTTTCTTT. Translating gives CSVPLGLNGGTEAFF.

The rearrangement links TRBV23-1 to TRBJ1-1, with TRBD1 matching over 12 bases. TRBV23-1 is an open reading frame, and its role is uncertain. The CDR3 contains 15 residues. V lost 3 bases to trimming and J lost 6 bases; unmatched junction nucleotides: 5. The CDR3 DNA reads as TGCGCCAGCAGTCATGAGCGGGACAGGGGGCCTGAAGCTTTCTTT. Translated, it gives CASSHERDRGPEAFF.

The rearrangement links TRBV27 to TRBJ1-2; D unclear. The ends were cut back, 6 bases at V and 4 bases at J, with 18 bases in the middle. Germline CDR1 MNHEY, CDR2 SMNVEV (reference sequence). This CDR3 has 15 residues. CDR3 region: CASRDLLEGPYGYTF. The CDR3 DNA is TGTGCCAGCAGGGACCTCTTGGAGGGCCCCTATGGCTACACCTTC.

This clonotype came up a few times. The CDR3 is CASSLYTGTNIDNEQFF. The CDR3 DNA follows: TGCGCCAGCAGCCTTTACACCGGGACCAATATAGACAATGAGCAGTTCTTC. The chain carries TRBV4-3 and TRBJ2-1; D possibly uses TRBD1 or TRBD2 (5 bases each). The V and J ends lost 4 bases and 5 bases respectively, with 21 bases between them. CDR3 length: 17 residues. Looked up from germline, CDR1 is LGHNA and CDR2 is YSLEER.

The chain links TRBV20-1 to TRBJ2-7, with 7 bases matching TRBD2. V was pared by 1 base and J by 1 base, with 13 bases of the junction left unmatched. The CDR3 has 17 residues. Looked up from germline, CDR1 is DFQATT and CDR2 is SNEGSKA (reference sequence). The CDR3 region is CSARGASGPVFSYEQYF. In DNA, the CDR3 is TGCAGTGCTAGAGGCGCTAGCGGACCCGTCTTTTCCTACGAGCAGTACTTC.

A few counts support this clonotype. V gene TRBV6-5 combines with J gene TRBJ2-5, with 7 bases that match TRBD1. The V gene end was trimmed by 6 bases and the J gene end by 3 bases; junction bases not matched to a gene: 10. Germline CDR1 MNHEY, CDR2 SVGAGI. This CDR3 comprises 15 residues. CDR3 in DNA: TGTGCCAGCAGGCTAAGGGACAGCAATGAAGAGACCCAGTACTTC. Protein product: CASRLRDSNEETQYF.